The 6 T cell receptor beta chains below all came from one sample that was sequenced in a study of CD8+CD57+ T cells in acquired aplastic anemia. Genomic DNA, serving as template, underwent TCR beta VDJ and CDR3 profiling. Each CDR3 protein is one row after TCRdb ran MiXCR on the reads. The sample lists hundreds of thousands of distinct CDR3 sequences, less than 85% occurring once. An expansion of CD8+CD57+ cells by flow cytometry had been shown in patients chosen for sequencing. Sequencing was done on a sample of sorted CD4+, CD8+, or CD8+CD57+ T cells (not recorded which) from PBMCs. All receptors derive from a human donor with aplastic anemia.

As to this clonotype: The conserved phenylalanine or tryptophan normally closing the CDR3 is absent here, so this likely arose from a read error. The chain couples TRBV7-2 to TRBJ2-1; TRBD2 matches at 8 bases. The J call could be wrong; TRBJ2-7 is a better fit for the DNA end. CDR1 SGHTA and CDR2 FQGNSA come from the germline V gene. This CDR3 has 13 residues. CDR3 DNA: TGTGCCAGCAGCGTTGGGGGGAGCGGGGGGCAGTACTTG. It yields the protein CASSVGGSGGQYL.

The rearrangement joins TRBV11-1 to TRBJ2-7; D gene unclear. The length of the CDR3 is 14 residues. CDR1 and CDR2 (germline): SGHAT, FQDESV (reference sequence). The V end was cut by 6 bases, the J end by 2 bases, with 14 bases between. The CDR3, as DNA: TGTGCCAGCAGTATCACCGGAACAGCCTACGAGCAGTACTTC. This codes for CASSITGTAYEQYF.

The sample holds a few counts of this clonotype. J is TRBJ1-1 and V is TRBV29-1, with D perhaps TRBD1 (6 bases). Looked up from germline, CDR1 is SQVTM and CDR2 is ANQGSEA. V was pared by 7 bases and J by 6 bases, with 21 bases between. The CDR3 is made up of 14 amino acids. The CDR3 DNA sequence: TGCAGCGGTGGCGGATCAACAGGGAGGCCTGAAGCTTTCTTT. Amino acid sequence: CSGGGSTGRPEAFF.

The chain combines TRBV20-1 with TRBJ2-7; 9 bases map to TRBD2. Losses at the gene ends were 2 bases for V and 4 bases for J; bases not matched to a gene: 6. The CDR3 extends over 14 amino acids. Germline lookup yields CDR1 DFQATT and CDR2 SNEGSKA (reference sequence). CDR3 amino acids: CSARSGGREYEQYF. The CDR3 DNA reads as TGCAGTGCTAGATCGGGCGGGAGGGAGTACGAGCAGTACTTC.

This clonotype occurred a few times. The rearrangement links TRBV6-5 to TRBJ1-5, with a weak D call TRBD1 (6 bases). The V and J ends lost 4 bases and 4 bases respectively, with 11 bases between them. Germline values: CDR1 MNHEY, CDR2 SVGAGI. CDR3 length: 14 amino acids. CDR3 sequence (DNA): TGTGCCAGCAGTTGGACAGAGGGGAATCAGCCCCAGCATTTT. As protein: CASSWTEGNQPQHF.

A note on this clonotype: The conserved phenylalanine or tryptophan normally closing the CDR3 is absent here, so this likely arose from a read error. In nucleotides, the CDR3 is TGTGCCAGCGGGACAGGGGGTGCAGATATGCAGTATGTT. It encodes CASGTGGADMQYV. The chain has TRBV9 and TRBJ2-3; 11 bases map to TRBD1. CDR3 length equals 13 residues. The germline gives CDR1 SGDLS, CDR2 YYNGEE.